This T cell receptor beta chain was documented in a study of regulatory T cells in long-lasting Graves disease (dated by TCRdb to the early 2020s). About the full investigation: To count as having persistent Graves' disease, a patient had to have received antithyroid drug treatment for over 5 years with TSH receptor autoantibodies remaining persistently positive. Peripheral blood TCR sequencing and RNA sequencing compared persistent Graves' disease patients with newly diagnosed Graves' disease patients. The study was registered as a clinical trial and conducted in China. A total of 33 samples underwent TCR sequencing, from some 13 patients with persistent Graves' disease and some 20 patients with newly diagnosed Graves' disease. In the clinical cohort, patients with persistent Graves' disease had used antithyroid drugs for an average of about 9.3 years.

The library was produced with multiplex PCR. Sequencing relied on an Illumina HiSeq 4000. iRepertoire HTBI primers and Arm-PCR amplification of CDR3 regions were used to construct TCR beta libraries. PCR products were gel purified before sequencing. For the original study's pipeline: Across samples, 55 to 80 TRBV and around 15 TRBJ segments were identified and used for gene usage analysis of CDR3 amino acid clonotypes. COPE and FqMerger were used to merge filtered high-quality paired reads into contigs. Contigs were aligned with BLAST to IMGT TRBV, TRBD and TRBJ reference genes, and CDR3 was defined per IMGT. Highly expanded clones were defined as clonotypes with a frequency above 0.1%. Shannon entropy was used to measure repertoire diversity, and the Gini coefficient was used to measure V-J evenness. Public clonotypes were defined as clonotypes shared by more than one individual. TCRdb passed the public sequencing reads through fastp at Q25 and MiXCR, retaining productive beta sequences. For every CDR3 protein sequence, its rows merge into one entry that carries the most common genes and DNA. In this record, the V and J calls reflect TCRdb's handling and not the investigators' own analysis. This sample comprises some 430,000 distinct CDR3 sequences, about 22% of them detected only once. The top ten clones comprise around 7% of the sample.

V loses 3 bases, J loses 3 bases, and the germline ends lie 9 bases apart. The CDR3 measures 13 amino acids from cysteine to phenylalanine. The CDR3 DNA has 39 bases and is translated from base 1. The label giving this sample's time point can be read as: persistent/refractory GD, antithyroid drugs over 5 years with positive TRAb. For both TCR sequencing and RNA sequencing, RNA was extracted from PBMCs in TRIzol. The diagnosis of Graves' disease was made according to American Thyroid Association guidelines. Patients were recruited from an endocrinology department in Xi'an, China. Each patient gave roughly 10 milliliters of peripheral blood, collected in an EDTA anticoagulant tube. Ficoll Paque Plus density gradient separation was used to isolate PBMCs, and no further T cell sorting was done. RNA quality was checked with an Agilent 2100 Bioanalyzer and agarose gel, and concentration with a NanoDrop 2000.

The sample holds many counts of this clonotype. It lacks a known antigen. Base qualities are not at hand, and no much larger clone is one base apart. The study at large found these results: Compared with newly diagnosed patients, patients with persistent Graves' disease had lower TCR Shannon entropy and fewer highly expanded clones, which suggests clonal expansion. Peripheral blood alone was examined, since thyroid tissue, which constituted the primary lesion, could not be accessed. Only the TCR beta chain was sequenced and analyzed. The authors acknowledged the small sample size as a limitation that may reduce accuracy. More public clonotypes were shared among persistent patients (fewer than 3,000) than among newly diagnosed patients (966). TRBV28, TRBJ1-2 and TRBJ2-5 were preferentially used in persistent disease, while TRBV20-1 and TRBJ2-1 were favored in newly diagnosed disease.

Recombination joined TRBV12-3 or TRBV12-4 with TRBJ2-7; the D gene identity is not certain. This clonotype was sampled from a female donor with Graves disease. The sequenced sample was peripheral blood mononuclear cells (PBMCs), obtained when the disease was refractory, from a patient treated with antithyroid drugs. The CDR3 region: CASSFGPLYEQYF. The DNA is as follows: TGTGCCAGCAGTTTCGGACCCCTCTACGAGCAGTACTTC.